The 28 T cell receptor beta chains below were found in one sample sequenced in a study of blood T cell repertoires in COVID-19. Some clones are missing from TCRdb's copy, which holds only in-frame ones; the method was immunoSEQ multiplex PCR. Of under 250,000 clones listed, 75% to 85% were seen once; the top ten hold approximately 5.6%. The sequencing sample was made of peripheral blood. These receptors were obtained from a woman in her 70s with COVID-19, enrolled during active disease.

This clone was found a few times. The gene calls are TRBV7-2 and TRBJ1-1; 8 bases align to TRBD1. CDR3 size: 13 residues. CDR1 is SGHTA and CDR2 is FQGNSA in the germline V gene. With V trimmed by 4 bases and J by 5 bases, 3 bases remained unmatched. The CDR3 loop is CASSSRTGTEAFF. CDR3 nucleotides: TGTGCCAGCAGCTCGCGGACAGGGACTGAAGCTTTCTTT.

V and J are TRBV30 and TRBJ1-3; D might be TRBD1 (5 bases). CDR3 size: 15 residues. Per germline, CDR1 GTSNPN and CDR2 SVGIG (reference sequence). With 2 bases removed from V and 0 bases from J, the gap between germline ends came to 11 bases. The CDR3 DNA follows: TGTGCCTGGAGTATAGGGACTGTCTCTGGAAACACCATATATTTT. The encoded protein is CAWSIGTVSGNTIYF. The complete variable domain, with remaining parts taken from reference TRBV30 and TRBJ1-3, reads SQTIHQWPATLVQPVGSPLSLECTVEGTSNPNLYWYRQAAGRGLQLLFYSVGIGQISSEVPQNLSASRPQDRQFILSSKKLLLSDSGFYLCAWSIGTVSGNTIYFGEGSWLTVV.

In its sample, this clone was seen a few times. V usage is TRBV5-6 and J usage is TRBJ2-7, with 8 positions matching TRBD1. The CDR3 length is 14 residues. The ends lost 3 bases at V and 3 bases at J; junction bases unmatched: 5. In germline, CDR1 is SGHDT, CDR2 YYEEEE. DNA of the CDR3: TGTGCCAGCAGCTCCGGGACAGGATACTACGAGCAGTACTTC. As protein: CASSSGTGYYEQYF.

This chain links TRBV20-1 with TRBJ1-5; D is uncertain. There are 12 residues in the CDR3. CDR1 is DFQATT, CDR2 SNEGSKA, per germline (reference sequence). Trimming took 3 bases from V and 5 from J, leaving 8 bases between them. In DNA form, the CDR3 reads TGCAGTGCTAGTCGGTCGGATCAGCCCCAGCATTTT. Translation: CSASRSDQPQHF.

This sequence joins TRBV4-3 and TRBJ1-5, with D perhaps matching TRBD1 (6 bases). V was clipped by 0 bases and J by 6 bases, with 12 bases between them. CDR1 and CDR2 from the germline V gene are LGHNA and YSLEER. The CDR3 sequence is 15 residues long. Here the CDR3 DNA reads TGCGCCAGCAGCCAAGAAACAGGGTTTAGTCAGCCCCAGCATTTT. Translating gives CASSQETGFSQPQHF.

V usage is TRBV10-3 and J usage is TRBJ2-5, with D possibly TRBD1 on 7 matching bases. The CDR3 spans 15 residues. The V end was cut by 6 bases, the J end by 5 bases, with 19 bases between. Germline V gene data show CDR1 as ENHRY and CDR2 as SYGVKD. CDR3 DNA: TGTGCCATCAGGGCCTCAGCAGGGGGGTCGGAGACCCAGTACTTC. This codes for CAIRASAGGSETQYF.

This CDR3 reads CASSQEGARPYTDTQYF. CDR3 nucleotide sequence: TGTGCCAGCAGCCAAGAAGGGGCACGTCCATACACAGATACGCAGTATTTT. This chain joins TRBV14 and TRBJ2-3; perhaps TRBD1 as D (5 bases). Per germline, CDR1 SGHDN and CDR2 FVKESK. This CDR3 contains 17 residues. Trimming removed 0 bases at V and 2 bases at J, with 15 bases between.

The rearrangement links TRBV28 to TRBJ1-2; D is possibly TRBD1 (6 bases). Trimming took off 7 bases at V and 8 bases at J, with 17 bases between the two ends. Germline assignment: CDR1 MDHEN and CDR2 SYDVKM. The CDR3 extends over 13 amino acids. This CDR3 is CASKLPGDRGYTF. The CDR3 bases are TGTGCCAGCAAATTACCAGGGGATCGCGGCTACACCTTC.

With regard to this clone: A junction end diverges from the germline sequence, so it may reflect a read error. V gene TRBV7-2 combines with J gene TRBJ1-1; weak D call: TRBD1 (6 bases). The CDR3 length is 14 residues. Germline lookup yields CDR1 SGHTA and CDR2 FQGNSA. The CDR3 is CASSLEGQLTKAFF. The CDR3 nucleotides read TGTGCCAGCAGCTTGGAAGGACAGCTCACTAAAGCTTTCTTT.

This clone appeared a few times. The rearrangement uses TRBV5-6 and TRBJ2-5; a weak D match, TRBD1 (6 bases). Trimming removed 0 bases at V and 4 bases at J, with 10 bases between. The V gene's germline CDR1 is SGHDT and CDR2 YYEEEE. The CDR3 consists of 14 residues. CDR3 in DNA: TGTGCCAGCAGCTTGGGACAGGCTCGAGAGACCCAGTACTTC. Translation: CASSLGQARETQYF. Full variable domain (remainder filled in from reference TRBV5-6 and TRBJ2-5): DAGVTQSPTHLIKTRGQQVTLRCSPKSGHDTVSWYQQALGQGPQFIFQYYEEEERQRGNFPDRFSGHQFPNYSSELNVNALLLGDSALYLCASSLGQARETQYFGPGTRLLVL.

The chain carries TRBV2 and TRBJ1-5; D might be TRBD1 (6 bases). The CDR3 contains 14 residues. V lost 1 base and J 5 bases, leaving 9 bases between the germline ends. Germline CDR1 SNHLY, CDR2 FYNNEI. The DNA for the CDR3 is TGTGCCAGCAGTGAAGGCAGGGGAGATCAGCCCCAGCATTTT. It translates to CASSEGRGDQPQHF.

The chain couples TRBV5-4 to TRBJ2-5; 8 bases are a match to TRBD2. There are 13 residues in the CDR3. The V and J ends lost 7 bases and 4 bases, in that order; junction bases with no gene match: 6. The V gene's germline CDR1 is SGHNT and CDR2 YYREEE (reference sequence). CDR3 bases: TGTGCCAGCGAACGTAGCGGGACAGAGACCCAGTACTTC. Translated, it gives CASERSGTETQYF.

V is TRBV5-1 and J is TRBJ2-7; 9 nucleotides align to TRBD2. This CDR3 is 16 amino acids long. V shed 7 bases and J 5 bases; nucleotides not matched to a gene: 16. Germline V gene sequence: CDR1 SGHRS, CDR2 YFSETQ. The CDR3, as DNA: TGCGCCAGCGGCGTTGGGGCGGGAGGGGGTATCAACGAGCAGTACTTC. It is translated as CASGVGAGGGINEQYF.

The rearrangement links TRBV11-2 to TRBJ2-1, with 8 bases identical to TRBD2. Germline CDR1 reads SGHAT; CDR2 reads FQNNGV. J lost 6 bases, V lost 5 bases, and 12 bases had no gene match. The CDR3 has 16 amino acids. The CDR3 region has the DNA TGTGCCAGCAGCCCCCGGACTAGCCAGTTTGGCAATGAGCAGTTCTTC. This sequence encodes CASSPRTSQFGNEQFF.

This chain links TRBV3-1 (or the pseudogene TRBV3-2) with TRBJ2-2; D is unclear. Germline CDR1 reads LGHDT; CDR2 reads YNNKEL (reference sequence). V was pared by 5 bases and J by 7 bases, with 8 bases between. This CDR3 has 12 amino acids. For the CDR3, the DNA is TGTGCCAGCAGCACTATAGACGGGGAGCTGTTTTTT. Protein product: CASSTIDGELFF.

This clone appeared many times. This chain connects TRBV30 to TRBJ2-7, with D unresolved. Germline-derived CDR1 and CDR2 are GTSNPN and SVGIG (reference sequence). The V end was cut by 1 base, the J end by 5 bases, with 6 bases between. This CDR3 spans 11 amino acids. The CDR3 nucleotides read TGTGCCTGGAGTGGGCACAACGAGCAGTACTTC. This gives the protein CAWSGHNEQYF.

This rearrangement joins TRBV29-1 to TRBJ2-3; 11 nucleotides align to TRBD2. With 5 bases clipped from V and 0 bases from J, the junction kept 7 bases outside the gene matches. Germline loops: CDR1 SQVTM, CDR2 ANQGSEA. This CDR3 region has 16 residues. The CDR3, as DNA: TGCAGCGTTCCAGTGGGACTAGCGGCTAGCACAGATACGCAGTATTTT. Translating gives CSVPVGLAASTDTQYF.

This chain connects TRBV28 to TRBJ2-6; no definite D call. Looked up from germline, CDR1 is MDHEN and CDR2 is SYDVKM. V dropped 3 bases and J dropped 0 bases, with 9 bases sitting between them. The CDR3 runs to 16 residues. The CDR3 DNA reads TGTGCCAGCAGTTTCTTACAGTTCTCTGGGGCCAACGTCCTGACTTTC. Translating gives CASSFLQFSGANVLTF.

This clone occurred once. The chain combines TRBV28 with TRBJ1-3, with D possibly matching TRBD1 (6 bases). CDR3 size: 14 residues. Trimming shortened V by 6 bases and J by 4 bases, and 13 bases separated the two germline ends. Germline V gene data show CDR1 as MDHEN and CDR2 as SYDVKM. CDR3 sequence reads: CASRKTGFGNTIYF. The CDR3 DNA is TGTGCCAGCAGGAAAACAGGGTTCGGAAACACCATATATTTT.

The chain has TRBV2 and TRBJ2-7; 10 nucleotides line up with TRBD2. With V trimmed by 6 bases and J by 6 bases, 5 bases remained unmatched. The germline CDR1 and CDR2 sequences are SNHLY and FYNNEI. The length of the CDR3 is 13 residues. The CDR3 is CASRVSGRLEQYF. In nucleotides, the CDR3 is TGTGCCAGCAGGGTTAGCGGGAGGCTCGAGCAGTACTTC.

A few counts support this clone. V gene TRBV7-8 combines with J gene TRBJ1-5; D possibly corresponds to TRBD1 (6 bases). CDR3 size: 13 residues. Deletions cut 5 bases from V and 6 bases from J, with 11 bases between. Germline values: CDR1 SGHVS, CDR2 FQNEAQ. CDR3: CASSLNRVQPQHF. The CDR3, as DNA: TGTGCCAGCAGCCTTAACAGGGTTCAGCCCCAGCATTTT.

The rearrangement uses TRBV6-2 or TRBV6-3 and TRBJ1-2; D perhaps matches TRBD1 (6 bases). V was cut by 2 bases and J by 6 bases, with 13 bases left in between. The CDR3 sequence is 14 residues long. Germline V gene data show CDR1 as MNHEY and CDR2 as SVGEGT. CDR3 sequence: CASSYGPGVDGYTF. The CDR3 coding sequence is TGTGCCAGCAGTTACGGTCCAGGGGTGGATGGCTACACCTTC.

In DNA form, the CDR3 reads TGTGCCAGCAGCCCTTTCGACGGGTACCAAGAGACCCAGTACTTC. Amino acid sequence: CASSPFDGYQETQYF. The rearrangement joins TRBV5-5 to TRBJ2-5; D gene unclear. This CDR3 is built from 15 residues. The germline V gene encodes CDR1 SGHKS and CDR2 YYEKEE (reference sequence). V dropped 4 bases and J dropped 0 bases, with 13 bases sitting between them.

This chain joins TRBV28 and TRBJ2-7, with 10 nucleotides matching TRBD1. Per the germline V gene, CDR1 is MDHEN and CDR2 is SYDVKM. This CDR3 comprises 15 residues. V lost 2 bases and J lost 5; bases outside the gene matches: 6. In DNA form, the CDR3 reads TGTGCCAGCAGTTTACCGCGACAGGGGGCTAACGAGCAGTACTTC. Translation gives CASSLPRQGANEQYF.

The CDR3 nucleotides read TGTGCCAGCAGCGTGACTAGCGGGAGTCTCACAGATACGCAGTATTTT. This sequence encodes CASSVTSGSLTDTQYF. The chain combines TRBV9 with TRBJ2-3; 12 positions match TRBD2. V lost 2 bases to trimming and J lost 2 bases; unmatched junction nucleotides: 3. Per the germline V gene, CDR1 is SGDLS and CDR2 is YYNGEE. CDR3 length: 16 residues.

This chain links TRBV6-4 with TRBJ1-6; D perhaps matches TRBD1 (6 bases). V gave up 4 bases and J gave up 7 bases, with 8 bases separating them. The CDR3 has 13 amino acids. Germline assignment: CDR1 MRHNA and CDR2 SNTAGT. The CDR3 nucleotides read TGTGCCAGCAGTGGGACAGTGAATTCACCCCTCCACTTT. Translation: CASSGTVNSPLHF.

A single count supports this clone. This rearrangement joins TRBV7-2 to TRBJ1-5; TRBD1 agrees at 8 bases. CDR1 and CDR2 from the germline V gene are SGHTA and FQGNSA. V shed 3 bases, J shed 4 bases, and the junction held 5 bases outside the gene matches. The CDR3 runs to 15 residues. The CDR3 loop reads CASSFGTGLNQPQHF. CDR3 bases: TGTGCCAGCAGCTTTGGGACAGGTCTTAATCAGCCCCAGCATTTT.

The J gene is TRBJ1-1, the V gene TRBV11-2; 7 nucleotides align to TRBD1. The trim removed 4 bases at V and 7 bases at J, leaving 12 bases unmatched. This CDR3 contains 15 residues. Germline values: CDR1 SGHAT, CDR2 FQNNGV. The CDR3 nucleotides read TGTGCCAGCAGCTCGCCAAACAGGGGCCTAATTGAAGCTTTCTTT. This codes for CASSSPNRGLIEAFF.